This T cell receptor beta chain was found in a study of identical twins. Study-level findings and limits: Out-of-frame TCR alpha sharing in monozygotic twins exceeded recombination model predictions. Invariant T cells like MAIT and iNKT could partly confound the zero-insertion analyses. Among out-of-frame alpha sequences shared by twins, low generation probability occurred in excess.

As concerns this clonotype: Its specificity is unknown.

Template switching added a universal primer site, and cDNA bore unique molecular identifiers. Each CDR3 protein is one row after TCRdb ran MiXCR on the 5' RACE reads. In the table there are hundreds of thousands of distinct CDR3 sequences, 5.5% to 6.5% of which are singletons. Germline V gene data show CDR1 as SGHDN and CDR2 as FVKESK. V lost 4 bases, J lost 4 bases, and 13 bases lay in between. There are 14 residues in the CDR3. Sequenced: naive T cells sorted from blood. The V and J genes are TRBV14 and TRBJ1-1; unclear D gene. This sequence was found in a man between 18 and 35 years old in good health. Here the CDR3 DNA reads TGTGCCAGCAGCCTCCGAACGCGGGGCACTGAAGCTTTCTTT. Protein sequence: CASSLRTRGTEAFF.